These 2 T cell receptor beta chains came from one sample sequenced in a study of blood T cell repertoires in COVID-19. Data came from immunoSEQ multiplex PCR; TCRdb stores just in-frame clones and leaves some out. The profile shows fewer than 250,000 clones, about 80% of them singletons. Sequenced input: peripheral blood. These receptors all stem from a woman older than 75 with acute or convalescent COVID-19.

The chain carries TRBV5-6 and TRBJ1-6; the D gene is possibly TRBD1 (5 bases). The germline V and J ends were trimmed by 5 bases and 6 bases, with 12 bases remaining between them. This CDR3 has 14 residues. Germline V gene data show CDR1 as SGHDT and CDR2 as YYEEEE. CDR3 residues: CASRLDRFNSPLHF. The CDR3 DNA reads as TGTGCCAGCAGGCTTGACAGATTTAATTCACCCCTCCACTTT.

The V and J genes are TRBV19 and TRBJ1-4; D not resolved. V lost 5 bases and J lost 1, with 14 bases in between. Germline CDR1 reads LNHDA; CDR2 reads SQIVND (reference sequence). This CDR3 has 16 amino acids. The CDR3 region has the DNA TGTGCCAGTAGTGAGAGGGTTTACGGAACTAATGAAAAACTGTTTTTT. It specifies CASSERVYGTNEKLFF.